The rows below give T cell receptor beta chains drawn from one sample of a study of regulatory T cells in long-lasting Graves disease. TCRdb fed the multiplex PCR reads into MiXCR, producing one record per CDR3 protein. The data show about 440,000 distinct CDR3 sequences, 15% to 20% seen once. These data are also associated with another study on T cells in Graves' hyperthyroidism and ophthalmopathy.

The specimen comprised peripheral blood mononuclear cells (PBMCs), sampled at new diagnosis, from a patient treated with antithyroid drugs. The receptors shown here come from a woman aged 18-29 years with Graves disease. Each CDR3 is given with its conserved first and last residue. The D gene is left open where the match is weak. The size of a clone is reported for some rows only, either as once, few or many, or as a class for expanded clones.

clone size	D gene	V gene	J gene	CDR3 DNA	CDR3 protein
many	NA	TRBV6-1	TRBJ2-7	TGTGCCAGCAGTGAAGCGGGAGTAGGCGAGCAGTACTTC	CASSEAGVGEQYF
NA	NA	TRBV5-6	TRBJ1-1	TGTGCCAGCAGCTCTAATTCGGGGGCGAACACTGAAGCTTTCTTT	CASSSNSGANTEAFF
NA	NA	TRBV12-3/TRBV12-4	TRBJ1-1	TGTGCCAGCAGCCTGACTCGAGGAAACACTGAAGCTTTCTTT	CASSLTRGNTEAFF
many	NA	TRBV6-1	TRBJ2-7	TGTGCCAGCAGACGGCTCGGTGGGAGCCTAAGGCCCGAGCAGTACTTC	CASRRLGGSLRPEQYF
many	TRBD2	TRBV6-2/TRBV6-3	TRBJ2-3	TGTGCCAGCAGTTCCCAGCGGGGAGCTAGCACAGATACGCAGTATTTT	CASSSQRGASTDTQYF
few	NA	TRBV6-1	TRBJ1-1	TGTGCCAGCACCACGAGAGGGGGGCTCAGTGAAGCTTTCTTT	CASTTRGGLSEAFF
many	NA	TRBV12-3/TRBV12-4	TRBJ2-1	TGTGCCAGCAGTAATAACAGGAATGAGCTGTTCTTC	CASSNNRNELFF
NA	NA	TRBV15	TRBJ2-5	TGTGCCACCAGCAGAGGTACAGAGAAGGGGGGGACCCAGTACTTC	CATSRGTEKGGTQYF
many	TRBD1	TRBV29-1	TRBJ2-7	TGCAGCGTTGAAGAGGGGAGGACAGGGAGTTTCTTCGAGCAGTACTTC	CSVEEGRTGSFFEQYF
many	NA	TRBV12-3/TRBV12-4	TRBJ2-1	TGTGCCAGCAGCTCAACCCAGGAACAGGGTTTGGATGAGCAGTTCTTC	CASSSTQEQGLDEQFF
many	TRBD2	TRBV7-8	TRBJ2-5	TGTGCCAGCAGCTATTTCTCCGCCCTTAGACTAGCGCAAGAGACCCAGTACTTC	CASSYFSALRLAQETQYF
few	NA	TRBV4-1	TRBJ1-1	TGCGCCAGCAGCCAAGATACTGGGACTGAAGCTTTCTTT	CASSQDTGTEAFF
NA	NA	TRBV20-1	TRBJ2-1	TGCAGTGCTAGCGATAGATGGGACTACAATGAGCAGTTCTTC	CSASDRWDYNEQFF
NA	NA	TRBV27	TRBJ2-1	TGTGTCAGCAGTTTTGTGGGGGAGCAGTTCTTC	CVSSFVGEQFF
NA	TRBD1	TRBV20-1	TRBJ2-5	TGCAGTGCTAGCCAGGGGGAGCTAGGGCGAGAGACCCAGTACTTC	CSASQGELGRETQYF
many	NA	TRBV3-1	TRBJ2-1	TGTGCCAGCAGCCAAATTACAGGGTATGAGCAGTTCTTC	CASSQITGYEQFF
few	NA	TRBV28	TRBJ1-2	TGTGCCAGCAGTCCCAGGGCGGGTGGCTACACCTTC	CASSPRAGGYTF
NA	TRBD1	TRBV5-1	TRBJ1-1	TGCGCCAGCAGCTTGATGAGACAGGGATCTGAAGCTTTCTTT	CASSLMRQGSEAFF
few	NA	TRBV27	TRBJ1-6	TGTGCCAGCAGTGGAGATAGCTCCTATAATTCACCCCTCCACTTT	CASSGDSSYNSPLHF
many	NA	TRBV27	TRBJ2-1	TGTGCCAGCAGACGGGGGTACAATGAGCAGTTCTTC	CASRRGYNEQFF
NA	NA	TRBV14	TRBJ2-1	TGTGCCAGCAGCCCTTACGATACGGGGCAGTTCTTC	CASSPYDTGQFF
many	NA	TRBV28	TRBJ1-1	TGTGCCAGCAGTTTTCCTGGGCATAACACTGAAGCTTTCTTT	CASSFPGHNTEAFF
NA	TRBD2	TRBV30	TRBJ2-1	TGTGCCTGGACTCCGACTAGCGTAGTAGCCTACAATGAGCAGTTCTTC	CAWTPTSVVAYNEQFF
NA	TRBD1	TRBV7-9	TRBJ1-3	TGTGCCAGCAGCAAGACAGGGGAAGGTGGAAACACCATATATTTT	CASSKTGEGGNTIYF
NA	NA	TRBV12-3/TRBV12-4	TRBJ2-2	TGTGCCAGCAGTTACAGGGTAACGAACACCGGGGAGCTGTTTTTT	CASSYRVTNTGELFF
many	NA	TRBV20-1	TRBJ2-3	TGCAGTGCTAGAGGTCTTTCCGCGGGCAGCACAGATACGCAGTATTTT	CSARGLSAGSTDTQYF
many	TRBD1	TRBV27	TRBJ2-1	TGTGCCAGCAGTTTATGGGGACAGGGAGGTGATGAGCAGTTCTTC	CASSLWGQGGDEQFF
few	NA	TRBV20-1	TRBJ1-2	TGCAGTGCCCCCGTCGGGGGCGGGTGGGGCTACACCTTC	CSAPVGGGWGYTF
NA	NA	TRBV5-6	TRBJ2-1	TGTGCCAGCAGCCCTTCGAGACCGCCTTACAATGAGCAGTTCTTC	CASSPSRPPYNEQFF
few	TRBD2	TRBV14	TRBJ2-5	TGTGCCAGCAGCCAAGAACTAGCGGGAGGAGAGACCCAGTACTTC	CASSQELAGGETQYF
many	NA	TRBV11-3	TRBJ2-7	TGTGCCAGCAGCTTGGAAGGCAGACTCTCCTACGAGCAGTACTTC	CASSLEGRLSYEQYF
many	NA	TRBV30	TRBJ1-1	TGTGCCGGCCGCGGCGGGATGGGAACTGAAGCTTTCTTT	CAGRGGMGTEAFF
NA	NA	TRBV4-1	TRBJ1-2	TGCGCCAGCAGCCAAGTAGCGGGTGACTACACCTTC	CASSQVAGDYTF
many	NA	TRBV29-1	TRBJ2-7	TGCAGCGTTGAATTGACCTATCGGGAGCAGTACTTC	CSVELTYREQYF
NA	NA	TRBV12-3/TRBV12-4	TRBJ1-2	TGTGCCAGCAGTTTCGGCCTCAGGACAGACTATGGCTACACCTTC	CASSFGLRTDYGYTF
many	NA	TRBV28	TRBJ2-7	TGTGCCAGCAGAAGGACCGAATCCTACGAGCAGTACTTC	CASRRTESYEQYF
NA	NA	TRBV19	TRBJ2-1	TGTGCCAGTAGTATTGCGGGGCCTTCTGTTACCTACAATGAGCAGTTCTTC	CASSIAGPSVTYNEQFF
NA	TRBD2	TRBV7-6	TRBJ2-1	TGTGCCAGCCCCGGGACTAGCGGGAGTTGGGGCGATGAGCAGTTCTTC	CASPGTSGSWGDEQFF
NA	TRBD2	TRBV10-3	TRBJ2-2	TGTGCCAGCAGTGCCCCTAGCGGGAGATCCACCGGGGAGCTGTTTTTT	CASSAPSGRSTGELFF
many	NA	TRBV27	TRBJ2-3	TGTGCCAGCAGTTTATGGGCCGTAGAGAGCACAGATACGCAGTATTTT	CASSLWAVESTDTQYF
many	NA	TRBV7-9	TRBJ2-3	TGTGCCAGCAGCTGGGCCGGCGGGTTAACAGATACGCAGTATTTT	CASSWAGGLTDTQYF
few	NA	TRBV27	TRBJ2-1	TGTGCCAGCAGTTCTCAAGTCCCCCAGGGGATCAATGAGCAGTTCTTC	CASSSQVPQGINEQFF
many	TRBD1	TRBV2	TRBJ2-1	TGTGCCAGCAGTAGGACAGGGGGGGCTGAGCAGTTCTTC	CASSRTGGAEQFF
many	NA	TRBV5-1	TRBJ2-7	TGCGCCAGCAGCTTGGCCCGGGACCGTACCTACGAGCAGTACTTC	CASSLARDRTYEQYF
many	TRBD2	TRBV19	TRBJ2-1	TGTGCCAGAACTAGCGGAAAAAACAATGAGCAGTTCTTC	CARTSGKNNEQFF
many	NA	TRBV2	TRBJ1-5	TGTGCCAGCACCCAGAGGAGCTATAGCAATCAGCCCCAGCATTTT	CASTQRSYSNQPQHF
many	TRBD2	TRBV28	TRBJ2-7	TGTGCCAGCCAGCGGGGCGAGCAGTACTTC	CASQRGEQYF
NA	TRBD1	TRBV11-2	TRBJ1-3	TGTGCCAGCAGCCAAACCCAAATACAGGGGCTTGAGGGAAACACCATATATTTT	CASSQTQIQGLEGNTIYF
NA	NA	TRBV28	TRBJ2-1	TGTGCCAGCAGTCCGCAGGTGGGGAATGAGCAGTTCTTC	CASSPQVGNEQFF
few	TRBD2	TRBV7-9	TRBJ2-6	TGTGCCAGCAGCTTACGCCTTGGGGAGGGGTCTGGGGCCAACGTCCTGACTTTC	CASSLRLGEGSGANVLTF
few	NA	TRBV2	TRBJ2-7	TGTGCCAGCAGCTCTAGACCCCTCTACGAGCAGTACTTC	CASSSRPLYEQYF
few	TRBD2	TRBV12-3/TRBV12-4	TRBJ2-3	TGTGCCAGCAGCCTCTCTAGCGGGAGGGCCCGAGATACGCAGTATTTT	CASSLSSGRARDTQYF
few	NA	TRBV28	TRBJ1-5	TGTGCCAGCAGTTTAGATTCGGGAAACAATCAGCCCCAGCATTTT	CASSLDSGNNQPQHF
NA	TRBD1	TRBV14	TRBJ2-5	TGTGCCAGCAGCCAAGTATGGACAGGGGCTTACCAAGAGACCCAGTACTTC	CASSQVWTGAYQETQYF
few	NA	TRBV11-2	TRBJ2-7	TGTGCCAGCAGCTTAGATGGCGGGGAAGCCTACGAGCAGTACTTC	CASSLDGGEAYEQYF